This T cell receptor (beta chain) derives from a study of blood T cell repertoires in COVID-19. Background on the study: Sites across the United States, Italy and Spain contributed samples from acute and convalescent COVID-19. T cells, B-cell-depleted T cells, or PBMCs supplied cDNA or gDNA.

As handled by the study authors: The authors estimated nucleated cell counts from reference gene primer amplification. Data came from immunoSEQ multiplex PCR; TCRdb stores just in-frame clones and leaves some out. V, J and clone size derive from that table, while D and trimming were established from the DNA sequence. Here the sample spans nearly 45,000 clones, roughly four fifths being singletons. Germline CDR1 is SGDLS and CDR2 is YYNGEE. Trimming cost V 3 bases and J 0 bases, with 12 bases left between them. This CDR3 is built from 15 residues. The chain uses TRBV9 and TRBJ1-1, with unresolved D. The origin of this receptor is a human donor in a cohort sampled during active COVID-19. Sequenced: peripheral blood. The CDR3 loop is CASSGGGSMNTEAFF. Here the CDR3 DNA reads TGTGCCAGCAGCGGGGGAGGGAGCATGAACACTGAAGCTTTCTTT.